This T cell receptor beta chain was sequenced for a study of Graves' ophthalmopathy and Graves' hyperthyroidism. Sampling over 8 ml of fresh peripheral blood provided the PBMCs. Germline CDR1 and CDR2: SGHAT and FQNNGV. The CDR3 runs 15 residues. Between the trimmed V and J ends, which lost 3 bases and 2 bases, there was a span of 13 bases. This clonotype was observed at least ten times. As the template, RNA transcripts were used to amplify TCR beta CDR3 regions. The first-round RT-PCR employed HTBI primers together with the Qiagen OneStep RT-PCR kit. A multiplex PCR was then performed as the second round. TCRdb ran MiXCR on the multiplex PCR reads and lists one entry per CDR3 protein. Of 400,000 or so distinct CDR3 sequences listed, 15% are singletons.

The chain carries TRBV11-2 and TRBJ2-5, with D perhaps matching TRBD1 (7 bases). The source material was peripheral blood. This TCR was recovered from a young woman with stable Graves' hyperthyroidism. In nucleotides, the CDR3 is TGTGCCAGCAGCTTTGGAGGGGGCGGGCAAGAGACCCAGTACTTC. This codes for CASSFGGGGQETQYF.